This T cell receptor (beta chain) was recovered during a study of OX40 agonist ivuxolimab in advanced cancers. Study summary: Ivuxolimab is a fully human IgG2 antibody that activates OX40 (CD134).

Germline assignment: CDR1 KGHSH and CDR2 LQKENI. Trimming left V 3 bases short and J 2 bases short, with 10 bases between. This CDR3 has 14 residues. The method was immunoSEQ multiplex PCR; TCRdb's version includes in-frame clones alone and lacks a portion of them. The table lists roughly 39,000 clones, over 80% of them singletons. Regarding the study as a whole: On average, CD8+ T cells had more expanded clones than CD4+.

With respect to this clone: Its antigen is still unknown.

This TCR was sampled from an adult with an advanced solid tumor such as melanoma, head and neck, liver or kidney cancer. The starting material was CD4+ or CD8+ T cells sorted from blood, obtained in a trial of the OX40 agonist ivuxolimab. V gene TRBV18 combines with J gene TRBJ2-5; TRBD1 or TRBD2 may be the D gene (5 bases each). The CDR3 sequence is CASSPGVQQETQYF. DNA for the CDR3: TGTGCCAGCTCACCGGGGGTTCAGCAAGAGACCCAGTACTTC.